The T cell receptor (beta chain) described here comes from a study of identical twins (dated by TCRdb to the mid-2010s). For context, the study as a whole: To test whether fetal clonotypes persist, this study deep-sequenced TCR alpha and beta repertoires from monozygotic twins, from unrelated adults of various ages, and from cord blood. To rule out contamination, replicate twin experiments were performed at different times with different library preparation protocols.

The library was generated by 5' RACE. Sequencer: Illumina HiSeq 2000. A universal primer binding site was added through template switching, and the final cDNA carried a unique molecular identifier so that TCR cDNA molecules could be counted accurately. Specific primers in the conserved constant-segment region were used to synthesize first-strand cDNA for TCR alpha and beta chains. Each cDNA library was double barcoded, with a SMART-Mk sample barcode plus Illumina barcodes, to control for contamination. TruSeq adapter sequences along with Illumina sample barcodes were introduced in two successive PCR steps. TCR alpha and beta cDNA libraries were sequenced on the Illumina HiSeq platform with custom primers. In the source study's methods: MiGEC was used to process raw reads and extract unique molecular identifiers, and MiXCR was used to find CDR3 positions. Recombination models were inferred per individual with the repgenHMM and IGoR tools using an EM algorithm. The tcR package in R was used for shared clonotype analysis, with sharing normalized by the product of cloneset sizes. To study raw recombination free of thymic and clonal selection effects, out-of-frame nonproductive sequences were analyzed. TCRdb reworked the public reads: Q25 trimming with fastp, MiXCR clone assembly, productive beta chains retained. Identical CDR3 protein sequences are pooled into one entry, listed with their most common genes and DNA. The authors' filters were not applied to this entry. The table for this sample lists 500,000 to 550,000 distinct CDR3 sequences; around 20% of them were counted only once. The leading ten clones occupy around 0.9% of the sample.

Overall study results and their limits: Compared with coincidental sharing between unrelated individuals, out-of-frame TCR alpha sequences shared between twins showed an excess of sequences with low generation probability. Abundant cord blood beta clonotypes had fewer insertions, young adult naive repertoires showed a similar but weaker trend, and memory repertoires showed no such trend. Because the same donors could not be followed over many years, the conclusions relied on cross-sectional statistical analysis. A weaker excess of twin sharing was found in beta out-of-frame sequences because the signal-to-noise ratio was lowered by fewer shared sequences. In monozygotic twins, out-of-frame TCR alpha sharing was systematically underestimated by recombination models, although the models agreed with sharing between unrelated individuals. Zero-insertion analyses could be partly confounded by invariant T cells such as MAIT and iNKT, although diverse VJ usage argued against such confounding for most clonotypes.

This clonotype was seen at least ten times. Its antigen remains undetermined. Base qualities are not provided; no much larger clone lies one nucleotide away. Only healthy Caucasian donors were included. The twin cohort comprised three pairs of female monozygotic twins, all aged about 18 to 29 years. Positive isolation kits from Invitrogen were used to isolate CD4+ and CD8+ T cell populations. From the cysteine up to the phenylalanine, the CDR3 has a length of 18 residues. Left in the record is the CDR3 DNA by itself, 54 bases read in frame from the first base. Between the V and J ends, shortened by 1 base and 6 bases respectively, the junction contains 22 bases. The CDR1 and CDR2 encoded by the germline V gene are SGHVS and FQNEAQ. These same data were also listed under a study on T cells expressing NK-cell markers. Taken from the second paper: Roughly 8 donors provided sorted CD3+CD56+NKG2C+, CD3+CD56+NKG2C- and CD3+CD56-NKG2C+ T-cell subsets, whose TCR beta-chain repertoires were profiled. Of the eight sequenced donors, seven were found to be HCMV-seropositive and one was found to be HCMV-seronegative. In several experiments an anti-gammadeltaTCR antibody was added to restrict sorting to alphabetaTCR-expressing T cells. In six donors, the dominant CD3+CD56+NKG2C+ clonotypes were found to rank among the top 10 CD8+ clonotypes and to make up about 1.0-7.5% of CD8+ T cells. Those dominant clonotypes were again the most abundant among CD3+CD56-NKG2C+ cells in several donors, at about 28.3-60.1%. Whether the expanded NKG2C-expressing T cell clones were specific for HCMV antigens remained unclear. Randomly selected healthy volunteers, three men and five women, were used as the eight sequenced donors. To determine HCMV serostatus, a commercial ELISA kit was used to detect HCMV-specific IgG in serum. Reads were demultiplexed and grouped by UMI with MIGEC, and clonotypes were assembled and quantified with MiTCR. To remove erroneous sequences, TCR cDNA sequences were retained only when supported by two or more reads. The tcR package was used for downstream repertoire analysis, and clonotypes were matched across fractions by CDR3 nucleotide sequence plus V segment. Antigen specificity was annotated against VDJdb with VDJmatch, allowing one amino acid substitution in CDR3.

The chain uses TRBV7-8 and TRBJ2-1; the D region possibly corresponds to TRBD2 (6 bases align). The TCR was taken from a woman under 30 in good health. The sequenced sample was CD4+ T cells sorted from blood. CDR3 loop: CASSLGELGGRRSNEQFF. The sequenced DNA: TGTGCCAGCAGCTTAGGCGAACTTGGAGGGAGAAGGAGCAATGAGCAGTTCTTC.